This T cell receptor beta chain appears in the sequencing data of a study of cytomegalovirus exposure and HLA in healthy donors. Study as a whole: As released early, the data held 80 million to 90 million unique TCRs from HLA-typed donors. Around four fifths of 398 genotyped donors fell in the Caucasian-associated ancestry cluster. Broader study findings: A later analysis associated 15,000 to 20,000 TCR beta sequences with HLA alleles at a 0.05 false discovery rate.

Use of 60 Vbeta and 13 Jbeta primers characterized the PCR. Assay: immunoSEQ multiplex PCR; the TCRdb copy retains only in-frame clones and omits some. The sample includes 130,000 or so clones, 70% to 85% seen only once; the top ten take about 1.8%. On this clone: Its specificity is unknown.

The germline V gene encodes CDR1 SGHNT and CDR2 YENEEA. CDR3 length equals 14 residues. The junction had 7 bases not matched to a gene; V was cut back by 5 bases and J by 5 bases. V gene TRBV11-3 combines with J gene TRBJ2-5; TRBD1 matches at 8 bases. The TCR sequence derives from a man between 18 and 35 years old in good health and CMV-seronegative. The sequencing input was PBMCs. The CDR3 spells CASSPDRDLETQYF. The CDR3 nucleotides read TGTGCCAGCAGCCCGGACAGGGATTTGGAGACCCAGTACTTC.